This T cell receptor beta chain was documented in a study of shared clonotypes between healthy human individuals. Study overall: Each donor contributed plates that comprised three CD4 naive, three CD4 memory, two CD8 naive and one CD8 memory.

The CDR3 has 15 amino acids. CDR1 is KGHSH, CDR2 LQKENI, per germline. J lost 0 bases, V lost 2 bases, and 2 bases had no gene match. Some clones are missing from TCRdb's copy, which holds only in-frame ones; the method was immunoSEQ multiplex PCR. This table has approximately 2.5 million clones, approximately 94% appearing once. In the case of this clone: The same CDR3 can be traced to other DNA sequences in this sample.

Sequences were obtained from naive CD4+ T cells sorted from blood. Subset in this sample: CD45RA+ positively selected. This receptor was identified in a man between 18 and 35 years old in good health. This chain connects TRBV18 to TRBJ2-7; TRBD1 aligns across 9 bases. The CDR3 DNA is TGTGCCAGCTCACCAAAGACAGGGGGCTCCTACGAGCAGTACTTC. Protein product: CASSPKTGGSYEQYF. The full variable domain, in which reference TRBV18 and TRBJ2-7 provide the parts outside the CDR3, is NAGVMQNPRHLVRRRGQEARLRCSPMKGHSHVYWYRQLPEEGLKFMVYLQKENIIDESGMPKERFSAEFPKEGPSILRIQQVVRGDSAAYFCASSPKTGGSYEQYFGPGTRLTVT.